The 9 T cell receptor beta chains presented below share a single source sample, sequenced in a study of identical twins. One entry per CDR3 protein results from TCRdb running MiXCR on the 5' RACE reads. The sample carries roughly 500,000 distinct CDR3 sequences, roughly a fifth recorded once. The same sample was also used in a study of T cells expressing NK-cell markers.

Sequencing was done on a sample of CD4+ T cells sorted from blood. The receptor source for this set is a woman under 30 in good health.

This clonotype turned up a few times. The chain employs TRBV10-2 and TRBJ2-2, with 15 nucleotides matching TRBD2. The CDR3 totals 17 residues. Losses at the gene ends were 7 bases for V and 4 bases for J; bases not matched to a gene: 7. Germline-derived CDR1 and CDR2 are WSHSY and SAAADI. The CDR3 coding sequence is TGCGCCAGCAAGGGGACTAGCGGGAGGAGCGCCACCGGGGAGCTGTTTTTT. It encodes CASKGTSGRSATGELFF.

This sequence joins TRBV11-2 and TRBJ2-7, with 14 nucleotides matching TRBD2. The V and J ends lost 1 base and 4 bases, in that order; junction bases with no gene match: 9. Germline assignment: CDR1 SGHAT and CDR2 FQNNGV. The CDR3 consists of 18 residues. The CDR3 reads CASSLGPGLAGERYEQYF. The CDR3, as DNA: TGTGCCAGCAGCTTAGGCCCGGGACTAGCGGGAGAACGATACGAGCAGTACTTC.

This clonotype was picked up one time. The chain employs TRBV2 and TRBJ2-3; the D gene could be TRBD1 or TRBD2 (5 bases each). V was pared by 5 bases and J by 8 bases, with 11 bases between. Germline-derived CDR1 and CDR2 are SNHLY and FYNNEI. The CDR3 loop spans 12 amino acids. The CDR3 bases are TGTGCCAGCAGTCCGACAGAGGGTACGCAGTATTTT. Protein sequence: CASSPTEGTQYF.

The sample holds many counts of this clonotype. The V and J genes are TRBV20-1 and TRBJ2-5; TRBD1 or TRBD2 may be the D gene (5 bases each). This CDR3 contains 13 residues. Germline V gives CDR1 DFQATT, CDR2 SNEGSKA (reference sequence). With 7 bases removed from V and 5 bases from J, the gap between germline ends came to 17 bases. CDR3 protein: CSGIGVGEETQYF. DNA for the CDR3: TGCAGTGGTATAGGGGTTGGGGAGGAGACCCAGTACTTC.

This rearrangement joins TRBV7-2 to TRBJ2-5; D is possibly TRBD1 (6 bases). The CDR3 is made up of 14 amino acids. Germline V gene data show CDR1 as SGHTA and CDR2 as FQGNSA. V was trimmed by 5 bases and J by 3 bases, leaving 13 bases between them. The CDR3 DNA is TGTGCCAGCAGCCGTCGGCGGACAGAAGAGACCCAGTACTTC. Its translation is CASSRRRTEETQYF.

The V and J genes are TRBV2 and TRBJ2-3; no firm D call. CDR1 is SNHLY, CDR2 FYNNEI, per germline. The CDR3 has 14 amino acids. Trimming removed 4 bases from V and 3 bases from J, with 11 bases in between. The CDR3, as DNA: TGTGCCAGCAGTGCCGGGTTACCAACAGATACGCAGTATTTT. Translating gives CASSAGLPTDTQYF. The whole variable domain, remainder taken from reference TRBV2 and TRBJ2-3, is EPEVTQTPSHQVTQMGQEVILRCVPISNHLYFYWYRQILGQKVEFLVSFYNNEISEKSEIFDDQFSVERPDGSNFTLKIRSTKLEDSAMYFCASSAGLPTDTQYFGPGTRLTVL.

This clonotype was seen repeatedly, ten times or more. The J gene is TRBJ2-5, the V gene TRBV12-3 or TRBV12-4; D may be TRBD1 (7 bases). There are 14 residues in the CDR3. Trimming shortened V by 5 bases and J by 2 bases, and 12 bases separated the two germline ends. The CDR3 sequence is CASSPGDRQETQYF. The CDR3 region has the DNA TGTGCCAGCAGTCCGGGGGACAGACAAGAGACCCAGTACTTC.

The chain employs TRBV5-1 and TRBJ1-2, with D possibly TRBD1 on 5 matching bases. This CDR3 is 15 amino acids long. V lost 0 bases and J lost 4, with 13 bases in between. Germline loops: CDR1 SGHRS, CDR2 YFSETQ. The CDR3 coding sequence is TGCGCCAGCAGCTTGGTACGGGGGAAGGGCTATGGCTACACCTTC. It yields the protein CASSLVRGKGYGYTF.

The gene calls are TRBV5-1 and TRBJ1-6; possibly TRBD1 for D (5 bases). V shed 3 bases and J shed 4 bases, with 11 bases lying between them. The CDR3 totals 15 residues. Germline V lookup: CDR1 SGHRS, CDR2 YFSETQ. The CDR3 DNA sequence: TGCGCCAGCAGCTCCCGGGGGGTTTATAATTCACCCCTCCACTTT. As protein: CASSSRGVYNSPLHF.